Each of the 9 T cell receptor beta chains below was sequenced from the same sample in a study of blood T cell repertoires in COVID-19. The repertoire was sequenced with immunoSEQ multiplex PCR; TCRdb's copy has only in-frame clones and lacks some. The sample shows under 350,000 clones, 80% to 95% of them seen only once. The sequenced sample consisted of peripheral blood. These receptor sequences come from a woman aged 25 to 39 with COVID-19, enrolled during active disease.

This clone was detected a few times. The genes are TRBV19 and TRBJ1-5; tentatively, D is TRBD1 (5 bases). Trimming took 5 bases from V and 1 from J, leaving 9 bases between them. This CDR3 is built from 14 residues. The V gene's germline CDR1 is LNHDA and CDR2 SQIVND (reference sequence). The CDR3 loop reads CASSGRGSNQPQHF. The CDR3 bases are TGTGCCAGTAGTGGCCGGGGGAGCAATCAGCCCCAGCATTTT.

The rearrangement links TRBV27 to TRBJ1-5, with D possibly being TRBD1 (5 bases). CDR1 is MNHEY and CDR2 is SMNVEV in the germline V gene (reference sequence). Trimming left V 4 bases short and J 5 bases short, with 12 bases between. There are 14 residues in the CDR3. The CDR3 loop is CASSSLGPDQPQHF. In DNA, the CDR3 is TGTGCCAGCAGTTCCCTGGGGCCAGATCAGCCCCAGCATTTT.

V is TRBV24-1 and J is TRBJ2-7; D may be TRBD1 (6 bases). Germline lookup yields CDR1 KGHDR and CDR2 SFDVKD. This CDR3 has 15 residues. V was cut by 3 bases and J by 0 bases, with 11 bases left in between. This CDR3 is CATSDPGQSSYEQYF. The CDR3 DNA is TGTGCCACCAGTGATCCCGGACAGTCCTCCTACGAGCAGTACTTC.

The chain is built from TRBV28 and TRBJ1-1; TRBD1 might be the D (5 bases). The germline CDR1 and CDR2 sequences are MDHEN and SYDVKM. This CDR3 has 12 residues. Trimming took 6 bases from V and 4 from J, leaving 9 bases between them. CDR3 nucleotide sequence: TGTGCCAGCAGACCAGGGTTCACTGAAGCTTTCTTT. This codes for CASRPGFTEAFF.

This sequence joins TRBV30 and TRBJ1-3; D not certain. CDR1 is GTSNPN, CDR2 SVGIG, per germline (reference sequence). The CDR3 is 14 residues long. Trimming shortened V by 0 bases and J by 2 bases, and 8 bases separated the two germline ends. The CDR3 DNA is TGTGCCTGGAGTGTATCGGGAGCTGGAAACACCATATATTTT. It yields the protein CAWSVSGAGNTIYF. The complete variable domain, with remaining parts taken from reference TRBV30 and TRBJ1-3, reads SQTIHQWPATLVQPVGSPLSLECTVEGTSNPNLYWYRQAAGRGLQLLFYSVGIGQISSEVPQNLSASRPQDRQFILSSKKLLLSDSGFYLCAWSVSGAGNTIYFGEGSWLTVV.

This clone appeared once. Additional DNA sequences in this sample encode the identical CDR3. The J gene is TRBJ1-5, the V gene TRBV4-1; D gene uncertain. Looked up from germline, CDR1 is MGHRA and CDR2 is YSYEKL. The CDR3 extends over 13 amino acids. V was trimmed by 3 bases and J by 5 bases, leaving 8 bases between them. The CDR3 loop reads CASSQARDQPQHF. CDR3 in DNA: TGCGCCAGCAGCCAGGCTAGAGATCAGCCCCAGCATTTT.

The chain couples TRBV2 to TRBJ2-7, with a possible D match to TRBD1 (5 bases). The V gene lost 2 bases and the J gene lost 6 bases, with 17 bases spanning the gap. In germline, CDR1 is SNHLY, CDR2 FYNNEI. The CDR3 has 15 residues. This chain's CDR3 is CASSEFGLGATEQYF. CDR3 DNA: TGTGCCAGCAGTGAATTTGGGCTTGGGGCCACCGAGCAGTACTTC. The full variable domain, completed using reference TRBV2 and TRBJ2-7, is EPEVTQTPSHQVTQMGQEVILRCVPISNHLYFYWYRQILGQKVEFLVSFYNNEISEKSEIFDDQFSVERPDGSNFTLKIRSTKLEDSAMYFCASSEFGLGATEQYFGPGTRLTVT.

The genes are TRBV7-9 and TRBJ2-3, with 8 nucleotides matching TRBD2. Germline V gene lookup returns CDR1 SEHNR and CDR2 FQNEAQ (reference sequence). J gave up 2 bases and V 6 bases, and 4 bases lay outside the gene matches. The CDR3 covers 14 residues. Written as DNA, the CDR3 is TGTGCCAGCAGTCGGGAGGGGTCCACAGATACGCAGTATTTT. It encodes CASSREGSTDTQYF.

This rearrangement joins TRBV1 to TRBJ2-1; TRBD2 is the table's D call and was not checked against the DNA. TRBV1 is flagged as a pseudogene. The CDR3 runs 16 residues. In DNA form, the CDR3 reads TGCACCAGCAGCCAAGATAACGGGACTAGAGGCTATGAGCAGTTCTTC. Amino acids: CTSSQDNGTRGYEQFF.